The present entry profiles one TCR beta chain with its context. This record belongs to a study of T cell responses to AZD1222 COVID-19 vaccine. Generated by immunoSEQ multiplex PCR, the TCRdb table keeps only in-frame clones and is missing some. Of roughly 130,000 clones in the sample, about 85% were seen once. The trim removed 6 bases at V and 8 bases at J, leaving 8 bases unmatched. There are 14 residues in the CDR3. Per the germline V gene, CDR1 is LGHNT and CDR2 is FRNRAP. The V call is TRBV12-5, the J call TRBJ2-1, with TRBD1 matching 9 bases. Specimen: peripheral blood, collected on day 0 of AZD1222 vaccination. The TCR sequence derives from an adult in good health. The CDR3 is CASGRGQGSHEQFF. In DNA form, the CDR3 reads TGTGCTAGTGGCCGGGGACAGGGTAGTCATGAGCAGTTCTTC.